This TCR beta chain was observed in a study of OX40 agonist ivuxolimab in advanced cancers. The overall study: Clinicians treated patients with ivuxolimab, an agonistic anti-OX40 (CD134) antibody. Males comprised around 78% of the group, whose mean age was around 62 years (range roughly 20 to 85). Of the participants, under 50% had some prior anti-PD-1, anti-PD-L1 or anti-CTLA-4 therapy, which was allowed. Enrolled patients in dose escalation had cancers that were hepatocellular carcinoma, melanoma, renal cell or head and neck cancer.

Germline V gives CDR1 SNHLY, CDR2 FYNNEI. V was trimmed by 3 bases and J by 5 bases, leaving 11 bases between them. CDR3 length equals 14 residues. Sequencing was performed with immunoSEQ multiplex PCR; in TCRdb, only in-frame clones are kept and a portion is missing. The table shows some 76,000 clones, with approximately 87% occurring only once. The origin of this receptor is an adult with an advanced solid tumor such as melanoma, head and neck, liver or kidney cancer. The V gene is TRBV2, the J gene TRBJ2-1; D possibly uses TRBD1 or TRBD2 (5 bases each). Sequenced material: CD4+ or CD8+ T cells sorted from blood, taken in a trial of the OX40 agonist ivuxolimab. The chain's CDR3 is CASSDPGQNNEQFF. The CDR3 DNA sequence: TGTGCCAGCAGTGATCCGGGGCAGAACAATGAGCAGTTCTTC.